This T cell receptor beta chain was identified in a study of STAT5B mutations in CD4+ large granular lymphocyte leukemia. Study-level points and caveats: Without HLA matching, higher CD4+ than CD8+ T-LGLL clonality could reflect small sample size. Patient CD4-sorted repertoires looked more clonal than healthy CD4+ repertoires, even without putative leukemic clones.

The table came from immunoSEQ multiplex PCR; TCRdb's copy has only in-frame clones and leaves some out. The table records roughly 29,000 clones, roughly 79% of them present only once. Control samples were healthy donors' buffy coats. V was clipped by 5 bases and J by 7 bases; unmatched bases: 9. CDR1 and CDR2 from the germline V gene are MNHEY and SMNVEV (reference sequence). The CDR3 runs to 14 residues. As concerns this clone: What it recognizes is unknown.

The sample consisted of CD4+ T cells from blood buffy coats. V is TRBV27 and J is TRBJ2-5; 8 bases match TRBD2. This TCR was sampled from a human donor in good health. The CDR3 protein is CASSVEAGAGTQYF. The CDR3 DNA is TGTGCCAGCAGTGTGGAAGCGGGAGCGGGGACCCAGTACTTC.